A selection of T cell receptor beta chains follows, all from one sample in a study of T cells in Graves' hyperthyroidism and ophthalmopathy. TCRdb re-derived calls from the multiplex PCR reads in MiXCR, one entry per CDR3 protein. The repertoire holds around 520,000 distinct CDR3 sequences, with around 24% as singletons. Sequenced material: blood. These receptors were collected from a woman in her thirties with Graves' ophthalmopathy. Both conserved end residues are part of each CDR3. D genes are given only for firm matches. Expanded clones are given a class, and other clones once, few, many or no size at all.

size	J	D	V	CDR3	DNA
many	TRBJ1-5	.	TRBV12-3/TRBV12-4	CASRPPGWIGQPQHF	TGTGCCAGCAGGCCGCCTGGGTGGATCGGTCAGCCCCAGCATTTT
many	TRBJ1-2	.	TRBV6-5	CASSYSMAAAYGYTF	TGTGCCAGCAGTTACTCGATGGCAGCTGCTTATGGCTACACCTTC
many	TRBJ2-7	.	TRBV20-1	CSARALYEQYF	TGCAGTGCTAGAGCTCTCTACGAGCAGTACTTC
many	TRBJ2-4	.	TRBV2	CASSALRVQNIQYF	TGTGCCAGCAGTGCTTTAAGGGTGCAAAACATTCAGTACTTC
many	TRBJ2-7	.	TRBV6-2/TRBV6-3	CASRPRVRYSYEQYF	TGTGCCAGCAGACCCCGGGTGAGGTACTCCTACGAGCAGTACTTC
many	TRBJ1-1	.	TRBV20-1	CSARYHQGKNTEAFF	TGCAGTGCTAGGTATCATCAGGGAAAGAACACTGAAGCTTTCTTT
once	TRBJ1-1	.	TRBV3-1	CASSRYHGGEAFF	TGTGCCAGCAGCCGATACCACGGGGGTGAAGCTTTCTTT
.	TRBJ1-1	TRBD1	TRBV12-3/TRBV12-4	CASTPTGFEAFF	TGTGCCAGCACCCCGACAGGGTTTGAAGCTTTCTTT
many	TRBJ1-1	.	TRBV6-2/TRBV6-3	CASSYPDRNTEAFF	TGTGCCAGCAGTTACCCGGACAGAAACACTGAAGCTTTCTTT
many	TRBJ2-5	TRBD2	TRBV20-1	CSATGTSGGILQETQYF	TGCAGTGCTACCGGGACTAGCGGGGGGATCCTTCAAGAGACCCAGTACTTC
.	TRBJ1-5	TRBD1	TRBV6-1	CAIGQGEVQPQHF	TGTGCCATAGGACAGGGGGAGGTTCAGCCCCAGCATTTT
.	TRBJ1-5	.	TRBV24-1	CATSDPRDSNQPQHF	TGTGCCACCAGTGACCCACGGGATAGCAATCAGCCCCAGCATTTT
.	TRBJ1-3	.	TRBV7-2	CASSLGHHGNTIYF	TGTGCCAGCAGCCTGGGACACCATGGAAACACCATATATTTT
.	TRBJ2-5	TRBD1	TRBV5-1	CASSLALPTGGEETQYF	TGCGCCAGCAGCTTGGCCCTTCCGACAGGGGGCGAAGAGACCCAGTACTTC
many	TRBJ2-7	TRBD1	TRBV20-1	CSAPPGQGAYEQYF	TGCAGTGCTCCCCCCGGACAGGGGGCATACGAGCAGTACTTC
many	TRBJ1-2	TRBD1	TRBV2	CASSDRGRGYTF	TGTGCCAGCAGTGACAGGGGGCGTGGCTACACCTTC
few	TRBJ2-7	.	TRBV12-3/TRBV12-4	CASKEDRQTYEQYF	TGTGCCAGCAAAGAGGATAGGCAGACCTACGAGCAGTACTTC
many	TRBJ2-7	TRBD1	TRBV13	CASNTGVSEQYF	TGTGCCAGCAACACAGGGGTCTCCGAGCAGTACTTC
.	TRBJ2-5	.	TRBV28	CASSSSGVAQETQYF	TGTGCCAGCAGTTCAAGTGGGGTAGCCCAAGAGACCCAGTACTTC
many	TRBJ2-5	TRBD2	TRBV10-3	CAISGTSRSEETQYF	TGTGCCATCAGTGGGACTAGTCGGTCTGAAGAGACCCAGTACTTC
many	TRBJ1-1	.	TRBV20-1	CSARDLGNTEAFF	TGCAGTGCTAGAGATCTGGGGAACACTGAAGCTTTCTTT
.	TRBJ2-5	.	TRBV6-2/TRBV6-3	CASSYKGPKTQYF	TGTGCCAGCAGTTACAAGGGTCCCAAGACCCAGTACTTC
many	TRBJ2-5	TRBD1	TRBV7-9	CASSSQGAQETQYF	TGTGCCAGCAGCTCACAGGGGGCCCAAGAGACCCAGTACTTC
.	TRBJ1-2	.	TRBV24-1	CATSPNEHIYGYTF	TGTGCCACCAGCCCTAATGAGCATATCTATGGCTACACCTTC
many	TRBJ1-5	.	TRBV6-2/TRBV6-3	CASSYQGRYQPQHF	TGTGCCAGCAGTTACCAAGGGCGATATCAGCCCCAGCATTTT
few	TRBJ1-1	.	TRBV12-3/TRBV12-4	CASSLDGARGTEAFF	TGTGCCAGCAGTTTAGACGGCGCGCGAGGCACTGAAGCTTTCTTT
few	TRBJ2-2	.	TRBV5-1	CASSLRQTQNTGELFF	TGCGCCAGCAGCTTGCGGCAGACTCAAAACACCGGGGAGCTGTTTTTT
many	TRBJ1-1	TRBD1	TRBV27	CASSLLDRVAEAFF	TGTGCCAGCAGTTTGCTAGACAGGGTAGCTGAAGCTTTCTTT
many	TRBJ2-5	TRBD2	TRBV30	CAWSSTAGTWETQYF	TGTGCCTGGAGTTCGACAGCGGGGACTTGGGAGACCCAGTACTTC
few	TRBJ1-2	.	TRBV24-1	CATSDFDVNYGYTF	TGTGCCACCAGTGATTTTGATGTGAACTATGGCTACACCTTC
many	TRBJ1-5	.	TRBV7-9	CASGQNNQPQHF	TGTGCCAGCGGACAGAACAATCAGCCCCAGCATTTT
many	TRBJ1-2	TRBD1	TRBV28	CASRDPGGPGYGYTF	TGTGCCAGCAGAGATCCAGGGGGCCCTGGATATGGCTACACCTTC
many	TRBJ2-5	TRBD2	TRBV11-2	CASEKGSGGATTQYF	TGTGCCAGCGAGAAAGGAAGCGGGGGGGCTACGACCCAGTACTTC
.	TRBJ2-4	TRBD2	TRBV20-1	CSATSGGARAAKNIQYF	TGCAGTGCTACTAGCGGGGGGGCCCGGGCGGCCAAAAACATTCAGTACTTC
many	TRBJ1-6	TRBD1	TRBV12-3/TRBV12-4	CASSLGQGNSPLHF	TGTGCCAGCAGCTTGGGACAGGGGAATTCACCCCTCCACTTT
.	TRBJ1-2	TRBD1	TRBV27	CASSPFGQALYGYTF	TGTGCCAGCAGTCCTTTCGGACAGGCCCTTTATGGCTACACCTTC
many	TRBJ1-6	TRBD1	TRBV7-3	CASSLTGQTNSPLHF	TGTGCCAGCAGCCTAACGGGACAGACGAATTCACCCCTCCACTTT
.	TRBJ2-7	.	TRBV3-1	CASSQEIGTYEQYF	TGTGCCAGCAGCCAAGAGATCGGCACCTACGAGCAGTACTTC
.	TRBJ1-2	.	TRBV20-1	CSAKTRGYGYTF	TGCAGTGCTAAGACCCGGGGCTATGGCTACACCTTC
.	TRBJ2-5	.	TRBV7-8	CASSPVLRGGQETQYF	TGTGCCAGCAGCCCAGTCTTGAGGGGGGGACAAGAGACCCAGTACTTC
.	TRBJ2-3	TRBD2	TRBV24-1	CATITSGGADTQYF	TGTGCCACCATAACTAGCGGGGGGGCCGACACGCAGTATTTT
many	TRBJ2-7	.	TRBV27	CASSLSIGAYEQYF	TGTGCCAGCAGTTTATCGATAGGGGCCTACGAGCAGTACTTC
many	TRBJ2-2	.	TRBV15	CATSRVRGLSNTGELFF	TGTGCCACCAGCAGGGTCCGGGGACTCTCGAACACCGGGGAGCTGTTTTTT
few	TRBJ1-2	.	TRBV7-3	CASSTGTGLGYTF	TGTGCCAGCAGCACCGGGACCGGTTTGGGCTACACCTTC
many	TRBJ1-1	.	TRBV27	CASIGRGGTEAFF	TGTGCCAGCATCGGCAGGGGAGGGACTGAAGCTTTCTTT
.	TRBJ2-7	.	TRBV2	CASSQGDKSSYEQYF	TGTGCCAGCAGCCAAGGGGACAAGAGCTCCTACGAGCAGTACTTC
many	TRBJ2-5	.	TRBV7-2	CASSLAQGPGETQYF	TGTGCCAGCAGCTTAGCGCAGGGACCGGGAGAGACCCAGTACTTC
few	TRBJ2-4	TRBD2	TRBV29-1	CSATPGGGENIQYF	TGCAGCGCCACCCCGGGGGGAGGGGAAAACATTCAGTACTTC
.	TRBJ2-7	.	TRBV2	CASGHPGGF	TGTGCCAGCGGGCACCCAGGCGGCTTC
many	TRBJ1-2	TRBD1	TRBV30	CACPSPGQKSGYTF	TGTGCCTGCCCCTCGCCGGGACAGAAGAGTGGCTACACCTTC
many	TRBJ1-5	TRBD1	TRBV18	CASSNRGDSNQPQHF	TGTGCCAGCTCAAACAGGGGGGATAGCAATCAGCCCCAGCATTTT
many	TRBJ1-5	.	TRBV6-5	CASSYGPTPNQPQHF	TGTGCCAGCAGTTACGGTCCGACCCCTAATCAGCCCCAGCATTTT
many	TRBJ2-7	TRBD1	TRBV27	CASSSADRSHEQYF	TGTGCCAGCAGTTCGGCGGACAGGTCCCACGAGCAGTACTTC
.	TRBJ1-2	TRBD1	TRBV2	CASRPGQSAGYTF	TGTGCCAGCAGACCGGGACAGTCAGCTGGCTACACCTTC
many	TRBJ2-2	.	TRBV19	CASTLRQGVGGELFF	TGTGCCAGTACCCTGAGGCAGGGTGTTGGCGGGGAGCTGTTTTTT
once	TRBJ2-7	TRBD2	TRBV12-3/TRBV12-4	CASSFRGRVGEQYF	TGTGCCAGCAGTTTTCGCGGGAGGGTAGGCGAGCAGTACTTC
.	TRBJ1-2	.	TRBV6-5	CASSYSPGTVSNYGYTF	TGTGCCAGCAGTTACTCTCCGGGTACAGTGTCTAACTATGGCTACACCTTC
few	TRBJ1-3	.	TRBV7-2	CASSLVGLSGNTIYF	TGTGCCAGCAGCTTAGTAGGTCTCTCTGGAAACACCATATATTTT